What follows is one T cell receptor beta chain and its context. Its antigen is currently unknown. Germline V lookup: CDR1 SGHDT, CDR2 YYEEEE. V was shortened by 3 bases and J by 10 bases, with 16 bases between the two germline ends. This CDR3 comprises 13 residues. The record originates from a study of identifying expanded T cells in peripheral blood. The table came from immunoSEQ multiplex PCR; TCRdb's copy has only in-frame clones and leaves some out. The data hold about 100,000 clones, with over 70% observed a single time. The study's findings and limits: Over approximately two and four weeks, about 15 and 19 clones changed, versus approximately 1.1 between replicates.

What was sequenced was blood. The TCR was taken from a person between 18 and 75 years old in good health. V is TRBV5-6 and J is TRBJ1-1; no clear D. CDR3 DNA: TGTGCCAGCAGCTCGAGGCGGGTTGGCGGAGCTTTCTTT. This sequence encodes CASSSRRVGGAFF.